These 8 T cell receptor beta chains were sequenced from one sample in a study of T cells in localized non-small cell lung cancer. Assay used: immunoSEQ multiplex PCR; TCRdb lists only in-frame clones, some missing. The table records around 100,000 clones, around 90% of them present only once. Here the sequenced sample was peripheral blood, taken before any cancer treatment. Source of these receptors: a man between 40 and 69 years old with stage I squamous cell lung carcinoma.

This chain links TRBV9 with TRBJ1-4, with D possibly being TRBD1 (6 bases). Germline CDR1 SGDLS, CDR2 YYNGEE. The CDR3 is 15 residues long. The V end was cut by 4 bases, the J end by 7 bases, with 17 bases between. CDR3: CASSPGSRGREKLFF. CDR3 DNA: TGTGCCAGCAGCCCCGGCAGCAGGGGTCGTGAAAAACTGTTTTTT.

The chain joins TRBV5-1 to TRBJ2-7; 9 positions match TRBD1. This CDR3 region has 15 residues. Trimming took 0 bases from V and 3 from J; bases not matched to a gene: 4. Per the germline V gene, CDR1 is SGHRS and CDR2 is YFSETQ. CDR3 amino acids: CASSLGTGVGYEQYF. Here the CDR3 DNA reads TGCGCCAGCAGCTTGGGGACAGGGGTAGGCTACGAGCAGTACTTC.

The rearrangement uses TRBV18 and TRBJ2-5; D is unclear. Looked up from germline, CDR1 is KGHSH and CDR2 is LQKENI. CDR3 length: 12 amino acids. V gave up 5 bases and J gave up 0 bases, with 4 bases separating them. The CDR3 loop reads CASSDYQETQYF. The CDR3 DNA follows: TGTGCCAGCTCAGACTACCAAGAGACCCAGTACTTC. The variable domain in full, completed from reference TRBV18 and TRBJ2-5, reads NAGVMQNPRHLVRRRGQEARLRCSPMKGHSHVYWYRQLPEEGLKFMVYLQKENIIDESGMPKERFSAEFPKEGPSILRIQQVVRGDSAAYFCASSDYQETQYFGPGTRLLVL.

The chain carries TRBV15 and TRBJ1-6; 10 nucleotides align to TRBD1. Germline V lookup: CDR1 LNHNV, CDR2 YYDKDF (reference sequence). The J segment lost 15 bases and the V segment lost 2 bases, leaving 7 bases of the junction unmatched. The CDR3 sequence is 14 residues long. The CDR3 DNA reads as TGTGCCACCAGCAGACGGGACAGGGGTCTTCTCCTCCACTTT. Its translation: CATSRRDRGLLLHF.

The chain employs TRBV5-1 and TRBJ2-1, with 8 bases identical to TRBD2. Germline loops: CDR1 SGHRS, CDR2 YFSETQ. The CDR3 has 16 residues. V was pared by 4 bases and J by 4 bases, with 10 bases of the junction left unmatched. This CDR3 is CASSMVGGGNYNEQFF. CDR3 sequence (DNA): TGCGCCAGCAGCATGGTAGGCGGGGGGAATTACAATGAGCAGTTCTTC.

This chain uses TRBV2 with TRBJ1-3, with D hard to call. The V end was cut by 3 bases, the J end by 1 base, with 7 bases between. Germline lookup yields CDR1 SNHLY and CDR2 FYNNEI. This CDR3 region has 14 residues. CDR3 coding DNA: TGTGCCAGCAGTGACGGATTTTCTGGAAACACCATATATTTT. This sequence encodes CASSDGFSGNTIYF.

The chain uses TRBV6-5 and TRBJ1-2; D is unclear. V lost 4 bases to trimming and J lost 1 base, with 16 bases between them. Germline V lookup: CDR1 MNHEY, CDR2 SVGAGI. The CDR3 loop spans 16 amino acids. In DNA form, the CDR3 reads TGTGCCAGCAGTTCGAACCTCCTCGTCCTTAACTATGGCTACACCTTC. Protein sequence: CASSSNLLVLNYGYTF.

This chain joins TRBV2 and TRBJ2-7, with D possibly TRBD2 on 5 matching bases. From germline, CDR1 is SNHLY and CDR2 FYNNEI. The V and J ends lost 5 bases and 2 bases respectively, with 10 bases between them. The CDR3 extends over 13 amino acids. For the CDR3, the DNA is TGTGCCAGCAGTCCCCCGAGGGCCTACGAGCAGTACTTC. It translates to CASSPPRAYEQYF.